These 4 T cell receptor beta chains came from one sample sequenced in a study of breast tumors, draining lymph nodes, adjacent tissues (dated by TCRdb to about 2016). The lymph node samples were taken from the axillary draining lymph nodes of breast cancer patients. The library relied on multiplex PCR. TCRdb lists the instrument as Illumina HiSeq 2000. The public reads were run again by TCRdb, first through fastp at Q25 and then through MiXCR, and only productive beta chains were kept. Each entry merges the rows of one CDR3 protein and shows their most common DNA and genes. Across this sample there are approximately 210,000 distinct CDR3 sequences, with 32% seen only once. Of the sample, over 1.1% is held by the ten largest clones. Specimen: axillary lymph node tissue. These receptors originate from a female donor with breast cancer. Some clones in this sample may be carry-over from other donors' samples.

In DNA, the CDR3 is TGCGCCAGCAGGCCCACTAGAGGAGACAATGAGCAGTTCTTC. This sequence encodes CASRPTRGDNEQFF. The chain recombines TRBV5-1 with TRBJ2-1, with D maybe TRBD2 (5 bases). Trimming cost V 5 bases and J 5 bases, with 14 bases left between them. This CDR3 comprises 14 residues. Germline-derived CDR1 and CDR2 are SGHRS and YFSETQ.

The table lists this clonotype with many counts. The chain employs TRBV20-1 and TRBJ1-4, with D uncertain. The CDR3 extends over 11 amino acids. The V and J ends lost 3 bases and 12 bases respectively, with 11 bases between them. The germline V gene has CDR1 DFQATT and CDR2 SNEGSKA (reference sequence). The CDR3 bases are TGCAGTGCTAGCCGGGCTTCCGAACTGTTTTTT. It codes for CSASRASELFF.

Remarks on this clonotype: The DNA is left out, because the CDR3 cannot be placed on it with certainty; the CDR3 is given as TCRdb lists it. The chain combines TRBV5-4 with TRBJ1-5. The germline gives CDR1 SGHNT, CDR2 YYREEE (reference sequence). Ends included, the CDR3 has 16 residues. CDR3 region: CASSSTSGFVLRRQHF.

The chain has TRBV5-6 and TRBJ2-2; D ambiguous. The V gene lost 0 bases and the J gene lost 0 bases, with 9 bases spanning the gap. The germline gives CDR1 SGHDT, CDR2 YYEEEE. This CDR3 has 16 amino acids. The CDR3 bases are TGTGCCAGCAGCTTGGCCGCGCCACCGAACACCGGGGAGCTGTTTTTT. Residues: CASSLAAPPNTGELFF.